Each of the 12 T cell receptor beta chains below was sequenced from the same sample in a study of CD8 T cells in ankylosing spondylitis. Each CDR3 protein gets one entry after TCRdb re-called the 5' RACE reads with MiXCR. The repertoire consists of just under 550,000 distinct CDR3 sequences, with about 13% occurring once and the leading ten covering around 7%. These receptors are not linked to any known antigen. Findings and caveats of the study: Seemingly characteristic of ankylosing spondylitis blood was a TCR beta motif consisting of 7 or 8 highly homologous variants.

Specimen: blood, either unsorted or a sorted T cell fraction (not recorded which). The receptors were gathered from a male donor with ankylosing spondylitis.

The rearrangement links TRBV11-2 to TRBJ2-1; D remains unclear. The CDR3 covers 13 residues. The V gene's germline CDR1 is SGHAT and CDR2 FQNNGV. Trimming pared 6 bases from V and 0 bases from J, leaving 6 bases between. The CDR3 DNA is TGTGCCAGCAGTAGATTCTCCTACAATGAGCAGTTCTTC. Translation gives CASSRFSYNEQFF.

This clonotype appeared many times. The gene calls are TRBV5-1 and TRBJ2-1; the match to TRBD2 covers 8 bases. CDR1 is SGHRS, CDR2 YFSETQ, per germline. The CDR3 spans 13 residues. Trimming removed 0 bases from V and 14 bases from J; junction bases left unmatched: 7. CDR3 region: CASSLADGTREFF. CDR3 DNA: TGCGCCAGCAGCTTGGCCGATGGGACTAGGGAGTTCTTC.

This chain links TRBV24-1 with TRBJ2-1; maybe TRBD2 (6 bases). Germline lookup yields CDR1 KGHDR and CDR2 SFDVKD. The CDR3 is 15 residues long. The V end lost 1 base, the J end lost 5 bases, and 11 bases lay between the germline ends. This CDR3 is CATSDFGGTDNEQFF. CDR3 in DNA: TGTGCCACCAGTGATTTCGGGGGAACAGACAATGAGCAGTTCTTC.

CDR3 amino acids: CASSPSSTYEQYV. CDR3 DNA: TGTGCCAGCAGTCCTAGCAGCACCTACGAGCAGTACGTC. The V and J genes are TRBV5-6 and TRBJ2-7; maybe TRBD2 (5 bases). V dropped 5 bases and J dropped 2 bases, with 11 bases sitting between them. The CDR3 sequence is 13 residues long. CDR1 SGHDT and CDR2 YYEEEE come from the germline V gene.

The genes are TRBV11-1 and TRBJ1-5, with 12 positions matching TRBD1. The CDR3 totals 18 residues. Losses at the gene ends were 5 bases for V and 0 bases for J; bases not matched to a gene: 8. Looked up from germline, CDR1 is SGHAT and CDR2 is FQDESV (reference sequence). CDR3 in DNA: TGTGCCAGCAGCGGCTTGGGACAGGGGGCCTATAGCAATCAGCCCCAGCATTTT. Amino acid sequence: CASSGLGQGAYSNQPQHF.

This clonotype was observed a handful of times. CDR3 sequence reads: CATSRPPRGGGVLDIQYF. CDR3 sequence (DNA): TGTGCCACCAGCAGACCCCCCCGAGGAGGCGGGGTGCTGGACATTCAGTACTTC. The chain employs TRBV15 and TRBJ2-4, with D maybe TRBD2 (6 bases). The CDR3 has 18 amino acids. Germline V CDR1 and CDR2: LNHNV, YYDKDF (reference sequence). Trimming stripped 2 bases from V and 8 bases from J, with 25 bases between.

The chain couples TRBV29-1 to TRBJ2-2; TRBD2 matches 11 bases. V lost 7 bases and J lost 4; bases outside the gene matches: 5. CDR1 and CDR2 from the germline V gene are SQVTM and ANQGSEA. The CDR3 runs 14 residues. The CDR3 nucleotides read TGCAGCGGGAGACTAGCGGGGTTCACCGGGGAGCTGTTTTTT. Protein sequence: CSGRLAGFTGELFF.

This clonotype has more than one count but fewer than ten. CDR3 protein: CSTLEAGSGANVLTF. DNA for the CDR3: TGCAGCACCCTCGAAGCGGGATCTGGGGCCAACGTCCTGACTTTC. The chain has TRBV29-1 and TRBJ2-6; the match to TRBD2 covers 7 bases. The germline V gene has CDR1 SQVTM and CDR2 ANQGSEA. V shed 8 bases, J shed 1 base, and the junction held 8 bases outside the gene matches. CDR3 length equals 15 residues.

This clonotype has ten or more counts. The chain combines TRBV7-9 with TRBJ2-1; D remains unclear. The CDR3 consists of 14 residues. V was cut by 3 bases and J by 3 bases, with 9 bases left in between. Germline V gene sequence: CDR1 SEHNR, CDR2 FQNEAQ (reference sequence). The CDR3 bases are TGTGCCAGCAGCTTCCGAGACATCTACAATGAGCAGTTCTTC. Translation: CASSFRDIYNEQFF.

This clonotype was found many times. This chain uses TRBV7-8 with TRBJ2-3, with D unresolved. The CDR3 is made up of 12 amino acids. V lost 6 bases, J lost 5 bases, and 9 bases lay in between. Germline V gene lookup returns CDR1 SGHVS and CDR2 FQNEAQ. In DNA, the CDR3 is TGTGCCAGCAGTCTCTTCATAGATACGCAGTATTTT. It is translated as CASSLFIDTQYF.

The gene calls are TRBV3-1 and TRBJ1-1, with D perhaps matching TRBD1 (6 bases). V was clipped by 4 bases and J by 5 bases, with 17 bases between them. Germline CDR1 is LGHDT and CDR2 is YNNKEL (reference sequence). This CDR3 has 15 residues. CDR3 DNA: TGTGCCAGCAGCCGGGGAACAGGGAAGGGGACTGAAGCTTTCTTT. It is translated as CASSRGTGKGTEAFF.

A word on this clonotype: Relative to the germline gene, one junction end is altered; a read error may explain this. The rearrangement links TRBV29-1 to TRBJ2-1; a possible D gene is TRBD1 (6 bases). The CDR3 has 14 residues. Per germline, CDR1 SQVTM and CDR2 ANQGSEA. The CDR3 bases are TGCAGCGTTGCTCACAGGGTTATCTACAATGAGCGGTTCTTC. It encodes CSVAHRVIYNERFF.